Below, 22 T cell receptor beta chains from the same sample are listed, as sequenced in a study of blood T cells in healthy people across ages. With a J-beta primer mix and a sample-barcoded 5' primer, a second PCR ran about 7 to 12 cycles. TCRdb ran MiXCR on the 5' RACE reads and lists one entry per CDR3 protein. The sample includes about 1.8 million distinct CDR3 sequences, about 50% of them seen just once. Material: blood. These receptors were taken from a woman in her 40s in good health.

This clonotype turned up a few times. This chain links TRBV21-1 with TRBJ2-7. TRBV21-1 has pseudogene status. The CDR3 covers 14 residues. The CDR3 reads CASSNPTSGAEQYF. As DNA, the CDR3 is TGTGCCAGCAGCAACCCGACCTCTGGAGCCGAGCAGTACTTC.

V is TRBV27 and J is TRBJ1-1, with D unresolved. This CDR3 is 16 amino acids long. V lost 4 bases, J lost 2 bases, and 17 bases lay in between. Germline V CDR1 and CDR2: MNHEY, SMNVEV (reference sequence). CDR3 residues: CASSSLTGRRNTEAFF. CDR3 DNA: TGTGCCAGCAGTTCCCTTACGGGCCGTCGTAACACTGAAGCTTTCTTT.

This clonotype was counted between two and nine times. The rearrangement joins TRBV12-3 or TRBV12-4 to TRBJ2-3; the D gene is possibly TRBD2 (6 bases). The CDR3 length is 16 residues. The ends were cut back, 3 bases at V and 5 bases at J, with 18 bases in the middle. CDR3 amino acids: CASSLYSRGQGDTQYF. In DNA, the CDR3 is TGTGCCAGCAGTTTGTACTCGCGGGGCCAGGGAGATACGCAGTATTTT.

This clonotype was seen a single time. V is TRBV10-3 and J is TRBJ1-1; no definite D call. The germline gives CDR1 ENHRY, CDR2 SYGVKD. Trimming pared 5 bases from V and 0 bases from J, leaving 13 bases between. This CDR3 contains 15 residues. The CDR3 DNA sequence: TGTGCCATCAGTACAATAGAGGACCTGAACACTGAAGCTTTCTTT. Its translation is CAISTIEDLNTEAFF.

This clonotype was seen a few times. J is TRBJ2-5 and V is TRBV12-3 or TRBV12-4; D uncertain. V was trimmed by 2 bases and J by 0 bases, leaving 7 bases between them. This CDR3 contains 14 residues. The CDR3 DNA reads as TGTGCCAGCAGTTTACACCTTGACCAAGAGACCCAGTACTTC. Encoded protein: CASSLHLDQETQYF.

The chain carries TRBV2 and TRBJ2-7, with 7 nucleotides matching TRBD2. TRBJ2-5 matches the DNA end more closely, so the J call is doubtful. The CDR3 is 15 amino acids. Germline V CDR1 and CDR2: SNHLY, FYNNEI. CDR3 sequence reads: CASSVASGATETQYF. The CDR3 region has the DNA TGTGCCAGCAGTGTAGCTAGCGGAGCTACAGAGACCCAGTACTTC.

The gene calls are TRBV4-1 and TRBJ2-5; 10 nucleotides agree with TRBD2. In germline, CDR1 is MGHRA, CDR2 YSYEKL. After removal of 3 bases from V and 13 bases from J, the junction contained 17 bases not matched to a gene. The CDR3 is 16 residues long. The CDR3 here is CASSQTLAGGRDERYF. In nucleotides, the CDR3 is TGCGCCAGCAGCCAGACCTTAGCGGGGGGTAGGGATGAGCGGTACTTC.

This clonotype was found a few times. The chain combines TRBV7-9 with TRBJ1-5; D not resolved. Trimming stripped 4 bases from V and 7 bases from J, with 8 bases between. The CDR3 is made up of 12 amino acids. The germline V gene encodes CDR1 SEHNR and CDR2 FQNEAQ (reference sequence). DNA for the CDR3: TGTGCCAGCAGCTCCTCTGAGCAGCCCCAGCATTTT. It specifies CASSSSEQPQHF. Together with reference TRBV7-9 and TRBJ1-5, the CDR3 gives the full variable domain: DTGVSQNPRHKITKRGQNVTFRCDPISEHNRLYWYRQTLGQGPEFLTYFQNEAQLEKSRLLSDRFSAERPKGSFSTLEIQRTEQGDSAMYLCASSSSEQPQHFGDGTRLSIL.

V gene TRBV12-3 or TRBV12-4 combines with J gene TRBJ1-2, with D possibly TRBD1 on 5 matching bases. This CDR3 comprises 13 residues. With 3 bases removed from V and 4 bases from J, the gap between germline ends came to 9 bases. The CDR3 DNA follows: TGTGCCAGCAGTTTGACTCAGGGCTATGGCTACACCTTC. It is translated as CASSLTQGYGYTF.

The rearrangement uses TRBV9 and TRBJ2-1, with a tentative D call TRBD2 (5 bases). Germline V gene lookup returns CDR1 SGDLS and CDR2 YYNGEE. Trimming removed 3 bases at V and 13 bases at J, with 17 bases between. This CDR3 comprises 13 residues. Here the CDR3 DNA reads TGTGCCAGCAGCGGTCCCGGGGAAGAGACCCAGTTCTTC. Translated: CASSGPGEETQFF.

This clonotype was observed a few times. The chain combines TRBV14 with TRBJ2-7; TRBD2 is a possible D gene (7 bases). CDR1 and CDR2 (germline): SGHDN, FVKESK. Trimming took 4 bases from V and 4 from J, leaving 14 bases between them. CDR3 length equals 14 residues. CDR3 DNA sequence: TGTGCCAGCAGCCCTCTTGGGGGGGCTTACGAGCAGTACTTC. Translated, it gives CASSPLGGAYEQYF.

The rearrangement uses TRBV5-1 and TRBJ2-1; 9 bases fit TRBD1. V lost 4 bases, J lost 7 bases, and 9 bases stayed unmatched. CDR3 length: 15 amino acids. Germline-derived CDR1 and CDR2 are SGHRS and YFSETQ. Written as DNA, the CDR3 is TGCGCCAGCAGCCCGGGACAGGGAAGGAAAAATGAGCAGTTCTTC. Translation: CASSPGQGRKNEQFF.

The chain carries TRBV6-6 and TRBJ2-5, with D uncertain. This CDR3 contains 16 residues. Trimming took 2 bases from V and 1 from J, leaving 14 bases between them. The germline V gene encodes CDR1 MNHNY and CDR2 SVGAGI (reference sequence). The CDR3 DNA follows: TGTGCCAGCAGTTACCCCCCCGTTAGGGCCCAAGAGACCCAGTACTTC. Translating gives CASSYPPVRAQETQYF.

The chain carries TRBV2 and TRBJ2-4, with 7 bases lining up with TRBD2. Near its end, the DNA agrees better with TRBJ2-7, so the J call may be wrong. Germline lookup yields CDR1 SNHLY and CDR2 FYNNEI. The CDR3 has 13 residues. The CDR3 DNA is TGTGCCAACCGGGGGAGGGTGTTCAACGAGCAGTACTTC. Translated: CANRGRVFNEQYF.

This clonotype was counted only a few times. This chain connects TRBV7-9 to TRBJ1-1, with D possibly matching TRBD1 (5 bases). The ends were cut back, 6 bases at V and 4 bases at J, with 15 bases in the middle. The CDR3 has 14 amino acids. Germline V CDR1 and CDR2: SEHNR, FQNEAQ (reference sequence). The CDR3, as DNA: TGTGCCAGCAGTCGGGACCGGGGAAGCACTGAAGCTTTCTTT. Residues: CASSRDRGSTEAFF.

The V call is TRBV27, the J call TRBJ1-2; D is unresolved. V shed 5 bases and J shed 6 bases, with 16 bases lying between them. Germline CDR1 is MNHEY and CDR2 is SMNVEV (reference sequence). This CDR3 has 14 amino acids. The CDR3 DNA reads as TGTGCCAGCAGTCACGGCCTCCCAGACAATGGCTACACCTTC. Its translation: CASSHGLPDNGYTF.

J is TRBJ2-5 and V is TRBV6-2 or TRBV6-3; TRBD2 aligns across 8 bases. After removal of 4 bases from V and 5 bases from J, the junction contained 6 bases not matched to a gene. The CDR3 covers 14 residues. CDR1 and CDR2 (germline): MNHEY, SVGEGT. The CDR3, as DNA: TGTGCCAGCAGTTCGCTGGTAGCGGGGGAGACCCAGTACTTC. Translated, it gives CASSSLVAGETQYF.

This chain joins TRBV20-1 and TRBJ1-5; 9 nucleotides agree with TRBD1. Germline V gene data show CDR1 as DFQATT and CDR2 as SNEGSKA (reference sequence). The J segment lost 3 bases and the V segment lost 5 bases, leaving 11 bases of the junction unmatched. This CDR3 has 16 amino acids. The CDR3 here is CSAWDRAVGTNQPQHF. As DNA, the CDR3 is TGCAGTGCTTGGGACAGGGCTGTGGGCACCAATCAGCCCCAGCATTTT.

The V call is TRBV20-1, the J call TRBJ1-3, with no clear D. V dropped 5 bases and J dropped 0 bases, with 11 bases sitting between them. The CDR3 consists of 14 residues. The germline V gene encodes CDR1 DFQATT and CDR2 SNEGSKA (reference sequence). The CDR3 DNA follows: TGCAGTGCTGTGGGAGGCAACTCTGGAAACACCATATATTTT. This codes for CSAVGGNSGNTIYF.

This sequence joins TRBV19 and TRBJ2-1; D gene unclear. The ends were cut back, 4 bases at V and 4 bases at J, with 14 bases in the middle. The CDR3 contains 15 residues. The germline V gene encodes CDR1 LNHDA and CDR2 SQIVND (reference sequence). The CDR3 sequence: CASSREGKFYNEQFF. CDR3 coding DNA: TGTGCCAGTAGTAGAGAAGGGAAATTTTACAATGAGCAGTTCTTC.

This clonotype was counted only a few times. V and J are TRBV6-2 or TRBV6-3 and TRBJ2-7; the D is unclear. Trimming removed 2 bases from V and 6 bases from J, with 11 bases in between. Germline values: CDR1 MNHEY, CDR2 SVGEGT. The CDR3 has 13 amino acids. The CDR3 DNA sequence: TGTGCCAGCAGTTACCCATTCGGATCCGAGCAGTACTTC. Its protein product is CASSYPFGSEQYF.

Comments on this clonotype: Germline and junction disagree at one end, which may indicate a read error. This rearrangement joins TRBV28 to TRBJ2-1, with 9 nucleotides matching TRBD2. The CDR3 consists of 13 residues. Germline CDR1 reads MDHEN; CDR2 reads SYDVKM. The CDR3 sequence: CASRQRGAREQFF. CDR3 in DNA: TGCGCCAGCAGGCAGCGGGGGGCACGTGAGCAGTTCTTC.